This T cell receptor (beta chain) was sequenced for a study of T cell responses to AZD1222 COVID-19 vaccine (dated by TCRdb to about 2021). About the study as a whole: TCR sequencing covered some 250 trial participants: about 210 given two doses of AZD1222 and approximately 26 given two doses of MenACWY control vaccine. Trial participants were enrolled by age into subgroups of 18-55, 56-69 and 70-plus years, and around 150, 29 and 61 TCR-sequenced participants, respectively, were included in these subgroups. What the research found in general, with its limitations: Conclusions about previously exposed vaccinees were limited because only 6 or 7 AZD1222 recipients were SARS-CoV-2 seropositive at baseline. Because no samples from the day 14 peak response were available, repertoires could be characterized only after the peak T cell response. After two AZD1222 doses, both the breadth and the depth of spike-specific TCRs were significantly higher than at day 0 and than in MenACWY recipients. In the small 56-69-year group, the increase in depth fell short of significance, most likely because of low power. Participants were mostly white British and included more females than males, and it was suggested by the authors that clonal diversity may have been underestimated. The whole spike protein was spanned by vaccine-associated CD4 TCRs, and dominant responses were seen in regions 160-218 and 743-854. Epitopes outside the regions mutated in the B.1.351 and B.1.1.7 variants were reportedly recognized by nearly half of the unique spike-specific TCRs.

On this clone itself: Its antigen target is currently unknown. No much larger clone is present one base from it, and per-base qualities are unavailable.

The CDR3 regions of human TCRbeta chains were subjected to immunosequencing. As for the original processing: TCRs in the repertoires were compared against a reference library of SARS-CoV-2-specific TCRs that had been generated with the MIRA antigen-specificity platform. Breadth meant the fraction of unique TCRs that were SARS-CoV-2-associated, whereas depth meant the fraction of total T cells that were SARS-CoV-2-associated. Each spike-specific TCR was assigned to its reactive spike region and to a CD4 or CD8 class using the MIRA data. Log10-transformed breadth and depth values were compared by one-way ANOVA with Sidak's multiple comparisons tests. This is the immuneACCESS table as TCRdb keeps it, with only in-frame sequences that have V and J called. A part of the clones is gone; compared with another copy, unresolved V genes explain less than half, and the rest is unexplained. The V and J calls and clone size come from that table; D and trimming were worked out from the DNA. The sample records about 160,000 clones, around 90% of which are singletons. The top ten clonotypes cover roughly 4.4% of the sample.

The germline V gene encodes CDR1 SEHNR and CDR2 FQNEAQ (reference sequence). For this chain, trimming is 4 bases at the V end and 8 bases at the J end, and the number of junction bases without a gene match is 13. The CDR3, from cysteine to phenylalanine, totals 18 residues. CDR3 DNA is the only sequence kept; it has 54 bases, read in frame from the first base. What the time point label conveys for this sample: baseline before first vaccination. This sample's treatment or condition label indicates: meningococcal conjugate vaccine given as trial control. Vaccinee samples came from UK trials COV001 and COV002, including a single-blind randomized controlled phase 2/3 trial of AZD1222 (ChAdOx1 nCoV-19) in healthy adults. Trial participant PBMC samples were collected at day 0 and day 28 after the second dose for TCRbeta chain sequencing.

The TCR sequence derives from an adult in good health. This sample comprised peripheral blood, obtained on day 0 of MenACWY control vaccination. In this chain, TRBV7-9 is recombined with TRBJ2-3; the central 15 bases match TRBD2. The DNA reads TGTGCCAGCAGCTCGCAAACCGGGACTAGCGGGAGGTGGGGTACGCAGTATTTT. Its translation is CASSSQTGTSGRWGTQYF.